These 2 T cell receptor beta chains originate from one sample sequenced in a study of cytomegalovirus exposure and HLA in healthy donors. Primers included in the PCR were 60 Vbeta and 13 Jbeta primers. The repertoire was sequenced with immunoSEQ multiplex PCR; TCRdb's copy has only in-frame clones and lacks some. The sample yields 130,000 or so clones, around 85% seen once. The sequencing input was PBMCs. These TCRs come from a woman in her 30s in good health and CMV-seropositive.

The chain combines TRBV5-1 with TRBJ1-3; D perhaps matches TRBD1 (6 bases). Germline CDR1 reads SGHRS; CDR2 reads YFSETQ. Deletions cut 4 bases from V and 0 bases from J, with 11 bases between. CDR3 length: 15 amino acids. This CDR3 reads CASSQQGSSGNTIYF. The DNA for the CDR3 is TGCGCCAGCAGCCAGCAGGGGAGCTCTGGAAACACCATATATTTT. The variable domain in full, completed from reference TRBV5-1 and TRBJ1-3, reads KAGVTQTPRYLIKTRGQQVTLSCSPISGHRSVSWYQQTPGQGLQFLFEYFSETQRNKGNFPGRFSGRQFSNSRSEMNVSTLELGDSALYLCASSQQGSSGNTIYFGEGSWLTVV.

The rearrangement uses TRBV5-1 and TRBJ2-3, with a possible D match to TRBD2 (5 bases). Germline V CDR1 and CDR2: SGHRS, YFSETQ. Trimming took off 2 bases at V and 2 bases at J, with 9 bases between the two ends. The CDR3 is 14 residues long. The CDR3 reads CASSLERYTDTQYF. Here the CDR3 DNA reads TGCGCCAGCAGCTTAGAGCGGTACACAGATACGCAGTATTTT.